The T cell receptor beta chain described here comes from a study of CD8 T cells in Susac syndrome. Overall study results and limits: Regarding the TCR sequencing and HLA analysis, the study admitted that a relatively small number of individuals were involved.

The multiple sclerosis control group consisted of treatment-naive patients whose relapsing-remitting disease, which was either stable or active, fulfilled revised McDonald criteria. The CD8+ and CD4+ T cells were negatively isolated, with the TEMRA cells enriched by FACS. With 4 bases removed from V and 4 bases from J, the gap between germline ends came to 7 bases. The CDR3 totals 11 residues. Looked up from germline, CDR1 is GTSNPN and CDR2 is SVGIG (reference sequence). Concerning this clonotype itself: Its antigen is unidentified.

RNA was extracted with the RNeasy kit, and a quantity of 0.5 to 1 ug was reverse transcribed using random hexamers. A multiplex approach, immunoSEQ multiplex PCR, amplified TCR beta CDR3 across 54 Vbeta and 13 Jbeta. One entry per CDR3 protein results from TCRdb running MiXCR on the immunoSEQ multiplex PCR reads. The data show 190,000 or so distinct CDR3 sequences, with 85% to 95% seen just once and 0.082% held by the top ten. Sequenced sample: CD4+ T cells from PBMCs. This clonotype originated in a human donor with multiple sclerosis. V is TRBV30 and J is TRBJ1-1, with D perhaps matching TRBD1 (5 bases). The CDR3 reads CAWMGVTEAFF. The CDR3 DNA reads TGTGCCTGGATGGGGGTCACTGAAGCTTTCTTT.